This T cell receptor beta chain emerged from a study of technical replicates of blood from a few donors. The table came from immunoSEQ multiplex PCR; TCRdb's copy has only in-frame clones and leaves some out. The sample includes about 84,000 clones, about 97% seen only once; the top ten take 0.15% to 0.2%. The CDR3 is made up of 15 amino acids. Germline loops: CDR1 SGHVS, CDR2 FQNEAQ. The V and J ends lost 0 bases and 0 bases respectively, with 9 bases between them. This sequence originates from a human donor in good health. The chain recombines TRBV7-8 with TRBJ2-7; perhaps TRBD1 as D (6 bases). Input material: T cells isolated from PBMCs. The CDR3 protein is CASSLARDTSYEQYF. The CDR3 bases are TGTGCCAGCAGCTTAGCTCGGGACACCTCCTACGAGCAGTACTTC.